This paragraph covers one T cell receptor (beta chain) sequence. Its antigen is unknown. These data are taken from a study of PD-L1 blockade in urothelial cancer. Study-wide context: It was at 3 weeks (second dose) and 6 weeks after treatment start that blood was analyzed.

PCRs each included synthetic TCR analog templates spiked in. TCRdb's copy holds only in-frame clones and misses some; the assay was immunoSEQ multiplex PCR. The sample records more than 95,000 clones, about 82% being singletons. This sample's time point: peripheral blood 6 weeks after treatment start. Pretreatment sampling and on-treatment sampling together yielded between 1 and 8 samples for each patient. The study, taken as a whole, reports: Stronger expansion of tumor-associated clones in blood at 3 weeks distinguished durable-benefit patients.

Germline-derived CDR1 and CDR2 are SGHTA and FQGTGA. Trimming pared 4 bases from V and 9 bases from J, leaving 10 bases between. The CDR3 has 12 amino acids. This sequence joins TRBV7-3 and TRBJ1-5; D may be TRBD1 (5 bases). This specimen was PBMCs, taken around atezolizumab (anti-PD-L1) treatment. The TCR was taken from a man in his forties or fifties with urothelial cancer. The CDR3 DNA reads TGTGCCAGCAGCTGGTCGGGGGGGCCCCAGCATTTT. Its translation is CASSWSGGPQHF.